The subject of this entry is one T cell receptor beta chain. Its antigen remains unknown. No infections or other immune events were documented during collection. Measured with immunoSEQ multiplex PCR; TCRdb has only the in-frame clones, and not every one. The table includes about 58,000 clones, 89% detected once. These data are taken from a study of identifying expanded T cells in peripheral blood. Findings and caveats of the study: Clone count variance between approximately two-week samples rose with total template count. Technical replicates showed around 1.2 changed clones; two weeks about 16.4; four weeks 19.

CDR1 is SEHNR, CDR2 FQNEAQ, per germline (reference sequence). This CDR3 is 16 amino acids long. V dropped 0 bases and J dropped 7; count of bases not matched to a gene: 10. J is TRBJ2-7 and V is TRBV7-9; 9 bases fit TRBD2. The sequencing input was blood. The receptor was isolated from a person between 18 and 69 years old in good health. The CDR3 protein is CASSLAGTSRFGEQYF. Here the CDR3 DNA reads TGTGCCAGCAGCTTAGCTGGGACTAGCCGCTTTGGGGAGCAGTACTTC.